This T cell receptor (beta chain) derives from a study of T cell repertoires in cytomegalovirus infection. Background on the study: Public TCR beta signatures provided an indication of both CMV infection and a matching HLA type. Points from the study as a whole: Dominating the ex vivo response were HLA-C-restricted CMV-specific TCR beta clonotypes.

As concerns this clonotype: Its antigen is undetermined. The junction shows a germline mismatch at one end, possibly a read error.

TCRdb called the reads again in MiXCR, with one record for every CDR3 protein. Here the sample spans about 680,000 distinct CDR3 sequences, approximately 24% being singletons. The clonotype comes from a human donor in good health (CMV status not recorded). Some clones in this sample may be carry-over from other donors' samples. Sequencing used CD8+ T cells from PBMCs.

The CDR3 DNA is TGTGCCAACAGTTACCCAGGGGCAAACATTCAGTACTTC. It yields the protein CANSYPGANIQYF. V is TRBV6-5 and J is TRBJ2-4; possibly TRBD1 for D (6 bases). This CDR3 has 13 residues. Germline V gene sequence: CDR1 MNHEY, CDR2 SVGAGI.